This is a list of T cell receptor beta chains from one sample in a study of cytomegalovirus exposure and HLA in healthy donors. Produced via immunoSEQ multiplex PCR; TCRdb's table is partial and in-frame only. The table records nearly 200,000 clones, 75% to 85% of them present only once. Sequencing input: PBMCs. These TCRs come from a male donor in good health and CMV-seropositive. The CDR3 runs from the conserved cysteine through the conserved F or W. D genes are given only for firm matches. Not all rows give a size; the values are once, few, many and, for expanded clones, a class.

CASSLGIPGQGYYGYTF	TGCGCCAGCAGCTTGGGGATACCGGGACAGGGGTACTATGGCTACACCTTC	TRBV5-1	TRBJ1-2	few	TRBD1
CASSADRGPFQYF	TGTGCCAGCAGTGCCGACAGGGGTCCCTTTCAGTACTTC	TRBV27	TRBJ2-7	NA	TRBD1
CASSYNAGGPDEQYF	TGCGCCAGCAGCTACAATGCAGGGGGGCCGGACGAGCAGTACTTC	TRBV4-1	TRBJ2-7	NA	NA
CASSVHRGAVF	TGTGCCAGCAGCGTACACCGGGGAGCTGTTTTT	TRBV5-6	TRBJ2-2	NA	NA
CASSQVPGTGPYNEQFF	TGTGCCAGCAGCCAAGTTCCCGGGACAGGACCATACAATGAGCAGTTCTTC	TRBV14	TRBJ2-1	NA	TRBD1
CASSRDRHEKLFF	TGTGCCAGCAGCCGGGACAGGCATGAAAAACTGTTTTTT	TRBV11-2	TRBJ1-4	NA	TRBD1
CASSPRGRGGSTEAFF	TGTGCCAGCTCACCACGGGGGAGGGGTGGGAGCACTGAAGCTTTCTTT	TRBV18	TRBJ1-1	NA	NA
CASSLRGTGELFF	TGTGCCAGCAGTCTCAGGGGTACCGGGGAGCTGTTTTTT	TRBV7-2	TRBJ2-2	NA	NA
CASRGLAGLTDTQYF	TGTGCCAGCAGAGGCCTAGCGGGACTCACAGATACGCAGTATTTT	TRBV6-1	TRBJ2-3	few	TRBD2
CASSQDGGAQNEKLFF	TGTGCCAGCAGCCAAGATGGGGGGGCGCAGAATGAAAAACTGTTTTTT	TRBV4-2	TRBJ1-4	NA	NA
CASSLFPNNYGYTF	TGTGCCAGCAGTTTATTCCCTAACAACTATGGCTACACCTTC	TRBV28	TRBJ1-2	NA	NA
CASSEGPQQSSPLHF	TGTGCCAGCAGTGAAGGTCCACAGCAGAGCTCACCCCTCCACTTT	TRBV6-1	TRBJ1-6	NA	NA
CASSEYIQGAGSSEQFF	TGTGCCAGCAGTGAATATATTCAAGGGGCAGGTTCTAGTGAGCAGTTCTTC	TRBV25-1	TRBJ2-1	NA	NA
CASSFLGGKGYGYTF	TGTGCCAGCAGCTTCCTCGGCGGGAAGGGCTATGGCTACACCTTC	TRBV7-8	TRBJ1-2	NA	NA
CASSAAPRPTNEKLFF	TGTGCCAGCAGCGCCGCTCCGCGTCCAACTAATGAAAAACTGTTTTTT	TRBV9	TRBJ1-4	NA	NA
CAWSAPGLRIQETQYF	TGTGCCTGGAGTGCCCCGGGATTGCGAATCCAAGAGACCCAGTACTTC	TRBV30	TRBJ2-5	once	NA
CASTRDTQFF	TGTGCCAGCACCCGGGACACTCAGTTCTTC	TRBV25-1	TRBJ2-1	once	NA
CASSEATIRAYEQYF	TGTGCCAGCAGTGAGGCGACAATTCGAGCCTACGAGCAGTACTTC	TRBV2	TRBJ2-7	NA	NA
CASSYSDRVRPDTQYF	TGTGCCAGCAGTTACTCGGACAGGGTCCGTCCAGATACGCAGTATTTT	TRBV6-5	TRBJ2-3	NA	TRBD1
CASSYSRGSDGYTF	TGTGCCAGCAGTTACTCCAGGGGCTCAGACGGCTACACCTTC	TRBV6-5	TRBJ1-2	NA	NA
CASSLGQGNTGELFF	TGTGCCAGCAGCTTGGGACAGGGTAACACCGGGGAGCTGTTTTTT	TRBV9	TRBJ2-2	NA	TRBD1
CAISYSQISEQYF	TGTGCCATCAGCTATAGCCAGATCAGCGAGCAGTACTTC	TRBV10-3	TRBJ2-7	NA	NA
CASSSGTGNEQYF	TGCGCCAGCAGCTCCGGGACAGGAAACGAGCAGTACTTC	TRBV5-1	TRBJ2-7	NA	TRBD1
CASSFLSGNQPQHF	TGTGCCAGCAGCTTTCTGTCGGGTAATCAGCCCCAGCATTTT	TRBV5-8	TRBJ1-5	few	NA
CASSATSGTPYEQYF	TGTGCCAGCAGCGCGACTAGCGGGACCCCCTACGAGCAGTACTTC	TRBV9	TRBJ2-7	once	TRBD2
CASSLTRTAYGYTF	TGTGCCAGCAGCTTAACCCGGACAGCCTATGGCTACACCTTC	TRBV7-3	TRBJ1-2	NA	NA
CASGLSGTYEQYF	TGTGCCAGCGGACTTAGCGGAACCTACGAGCAGTACTTC	TRBV27	TRBJ2-7	NA	NA
CASSFLPPAAYQETQYF	TGTGCCAGCAGCTTTCTCCCGCCAGCGGCGTACCAAGAGACCCAGTACTTC	TRBV7-2	TRBJ2-5	NA	NA
CASSLHRGNTDTQYF	TGTGCCAGCAGCTTACACAGGGGTAACACAGATACGCAGTATTTT	TRBV11-1	TRBJ2-3	NA	TRBD1
CASSTDSGSGNEQFF	TGTGCCAGCAGTACCGATAGCGGGAGTGGCAATGAGCAGTTCTTC	TRBV27	TRBJ2-1	NA	TRBD2
CASGLVREAADYTDTQYF	TGTGCTAGTGGTTTGGTACGGGAAGCGGCTGACTACACAGATACGCAGTATTTT	TRBV12-5	TRBJ2-3	NA	NA
CASSSKEDQETQYF	TGTGCCAGCAGCTCAAAGGAGGACCAAGAGACCCAGTACTTC	TRBV7-8	TRBJ2-5	NA	NA
CATKELTGGTRQETQYF	TGTGCCACCAAGGAACTGACAGGGGGGACTAGACAAGAGACCCAGTACTTC	TRBV19	TRBJ2-5	NA	NA
CASSKALSEGEGGYTF	TGTGCCAGCAGCAAAGCGCTTTCGGAGGGGGAGGGAGGCTACACCTTC	TRBV21-1	TRBJ1-2	NA	NA
CASRTGGMYEQYF	TGTGCCAGCCGGACAGGGGGCATGTACGAGCAGTACTTC	TRBV28	TRBJ2-7	NA	TRBD1
CASSVRTGDTEAFF	TGTGCCAGCAGCGTAAGGACAGGGGACACTGAAGCTTTCTTT	TRBV9	TRBJ1-1	NA	TRBD1
CATSGGTGDNEKLFF	TGTGCCACCAGCGGCGGGACAGGGGATAATGAAAAACTGTTTTTT	TRBV15	TRBJ1-4	NA	TRBD1
CASKGTDPTDTQYF	TGTGCCAGTAAAGGGACAGACCCCACAGATACGCAGTATTTT	TRBV19	TRBJ2-3	NA	TRBD1
CASSASGPSTDTQYF	TGTGCCAGCAGTGCTAGCGGCCCTAGCACAGATACGCAGTATTTT	TRBV28	TRBJ2-3	NA	TRBD2
CASSPPLGQGSYEQYF	TGTGCCAGCTCACCACCCCTGGGCCAGGGCAGCTACGAGCAGTACTTC	TRBV18	TRBJ2-7	NA	NA
CASSSRGPLGNQPQHF	TGTGCCAGCAGCTCCAGGGGGCCACTTGGCAATCAGCCCCAGCATTTT	TRBV5-6	TRBJ1-5	NA	TRBD1
CASSLGLRSYNEQFF	TGTGCCAGCAGCTTAGGACTACGCTCCTACAATGAGCAGTTCTTC	TRBV7-3	TRBJ2-1	NA	NA
CASSDGTAPLNTGAFF	TGTGCCAGCAGCGACGGGACTGCTCCCCTGAACACTGGAGCTTTCTTT	TRBV5-8	TRBJ1-1	NA	NA
CASSRQGYNEQFF	TGTGCCAGCTCTCGGCAGGGGTACAATGAGCAGTTCTTC	TRBV11-3	TRBJ2-1	few	NA
CSVEKLGLGQETQYF	TGCAGCGTTGAAAAATTGGGACTAGGACAAGAGACCCAGTACTTC	TRBV29-1	TRBJ2-5	NA	TRBD2
CASSLFPRGEQYF	TGTGCCAGCAGCTTATTCCCCCGGGGCGAGCAGTACTTC	TRBV7-2	TRBJ2-7	once	NA
CASSQGSGQGWEQYF	TGCGCCAGCAGCCAAGGCTCCGGACAGGGGTGGGAGCAGTACTTC	TRBV4-3	TRBJ2-7	NA	TRBD1
CASSPPGWGEKLFF	TGTGCCAGCAGCCCCCCAGGGTGGGGTGAAAAACTGTTTTTT	TRBV7-8	TRBJ1-4	NA	NA
CASSLFSGGAGELFF	TGTGCCAGCAGCTTGTTTAGCGGGGGAGCCGGGGAGCTGTTTTTT	TRBV5-6	TRBJ2-2	NA	TRBD2
CASTPGAEETQYF	TGTGCCAGCACCCCTGGGGCAGAAGAGACCCAGTACTTC	TRBV28	TRBJ2-5	NA	NA
CASSGLAGNTGELFF	TGTGCCAGTTCGGGCCTAGCGGGGAACACCGGGGAGCTGTTTTTT	TRBV19	TRBJ2-2	NA	TRBD2
CASSYWAKAPDYGYTF	TGTGCCAGCAGTTACTGGGCCAAGGCACCGGACTATGGCTACACCTTC	TRBV6-6	TRBJ1-2	NA	NA
CASSESSQGKQPQHF	TGTGCCAGCAGTGAAAGTAGCCAGGGTAAACAGCCCCAGCATTTT	TRBV2	TRBJ1-5	NA	NA
CASSVGGLATNEKLFF	TGTGCCAGCAGTGTAGGGGGCCTTGCAACTAATGAAAAACTGTTTTTT	TRBV25-1	TRBJ1-4	few	TRBD1
CASSLTEGSYTEAFF	TGTGCCAGCAGTTTAACAGAGGGCAGTTACACTGAAGCTTTCTTT	TRBV28	TRBJ1-1	NA	NA
CASSRPREGKQETQYF	TGTGCCAGCAGCCGCCCCCGGGAGGGGAAACAAGAGACCCAGTACTTC	TRBV7-2	TRBJ2-5	once	TRBD2
CASSAKFDSNGNTIYF	TGTGCCAGCAGCGCGAAATTCGACAGTAACGGAAACACCATATATTTT	TRBV9	TRBJ1-3	NA	NA
CASSVGGGTSYNEQFF	TGTGCCAGCAGCGTAGGCGGGGGGACCTCCTACAATGAGCAGTTCTTC	TRBV9	TRBJ2-1	NA	TRBD2